This is a list of T cell receptor beta chains from one sample in a study of tumor and adjacent non-tumor tissue in lung cancer. TCRdb recomputed calls from the multiplex PCR reads with MiXCR, one row per CDR3 protein. The table lists around 140,000 distinct CDR3 sequences, around 67% of them singletons. Sequencing was performed on lung tumor tissue. Source of these receptors: a man in his sixties with small cell lung cancer. The CDR3 runs from the conserved cysteine through the conserved F or W. A D gene is named only where the DNA matches it firmly. Size values are once, few and many counts, or a class for expanded clones, and some rows have none.

V	D	J	size	DNA	CDR3
TRBV11-3	NA	TRBJ2-3	NA	TGTACCAGCAGCTTAGGGCAGGCCCAGCAGTATTTT	CTSSLGQAQQYF
TRBV5-5	NA	TRBJ1-5	NA	TGTGCCAGCAGCTTGGAGAGTGGGGGGGCAAACAATCAGCCCCAGCATTTT	CASSLESGGANNQPQHF
TRBV28	TRBD1	TRBJ1-5	NA	TGTGCCAGCAGTCCCCCAGAAGGGACAGGAGGGCCCCAGCATTTT	CASSPPEGTGGPQHF
TRBV20-1	NA	TRBJ1-5	NA	TGCAGTACTAGTATCGGATGGAGTCGGCCCCAGCATTTT	CSTSIGWSRPQHF
TRBV28	NA	TRBJ2-3	NA	TGTGCCAGCAGTCCCCCCCGCAGGGGACCTAGAACAGATACGCAGTATTTT	CASSPPRRGPRTDTQYF
TRBV20-1	NA	TRBJ2-5	few	TGCAGTGCTAGAGTATCAGGGAGGTTCGGTGAGACCCAGTACTTC	CSARVSGRFGETQYF
TRBV11-1	NA	TRBJ2-7	many	TGTGCCAGCAGCCCACGGGACACATACGAGCAGTACTTC	CASSPRDTYEQYF
TRBV4-2	NA	TRBJ2-2	NA	TGTGCCAGCAGCAAAGACATGGGAAGCCGCACCGGGGAGCTGTTTTTT	CASSKDMGSRTGELFF
TRBV5-4	TRBD1	TRBJ2-1	many	TGTGCCAGCAGCTCTAAACAGGGGGACAATGAGCAGTTCTTC	CASSSKQGDNEQFF
TRBV5-1	NA	TRBJ2-7	NA	TGCGCCTTAAACTACGAGCAGTACTTC	CALNYEQYF
TRBV11-1	NA	TRBJ2-5	NA	TGTGCCAGCAGCTCGCGGTTGGGGGGGACCCAGTACTTC	CASSSRLGGTQYF
TRBV20-1	TRBD2	TRBJ2-3	NA	TGCAGTGCTAGAGATCCCACTAGCGGGAACACAGATACGCTGTATTTT	CSARDPTSGNTDTLYF
TRBV5-4	TRBD2	TRBJ2-3	many	TGTGCCAGCAGCTTGGGAGCGGGAGTTAGCACAGATACGCAGTATTTT	CASSLGAGVSTDTQYF
TRBV6-6	NA	TRBJ1-2	medium-sized	TGTGCCAGCAGATACGACAAGAACTATGGCTACACCTTC	CASRYDKNYGYTF
TRBV7-8	NA	TRBJ2-2	NA	TGTGTCAGCAGCTTAGATCCGGGGCGGAACGCCGGGGAGCTGTTTTTT	CVSSLDPGRNAGELFF
TRBV6-5	NA	TRBJ2-2	medium-sized	TGTGCCAGCAGAACAGGAATATCGAACACCGGGGAGCTGTTTTTT	CASRTGISNTGELFF
TRBV4-1	NA	TRBJ2-5	NA	TGCGCCAGCGCTACCGCTGGGTCCCTCGGTATAGAGGCCCAGTACTTC	CASATAGSLGIEAQYF
TRBV6-5	NA	TRBJ1-6	NA	TGTGCCAGCAATTACGGTGTTGGGGGACTTAATTCACGCCTTCACTTT	CASNYGVGGLNSRLHF
TRBV10-3	NA	TRBJ2-3	once	TGTGTCATCAGTGAATCTAGGGTAAGCACAGATACGCAGTATTTT	CVISESRVSTDTQYF
TRBV6-1	NA	TRBJ1-5	NA	TGTACCAGCAGAGCCCCGACAGGCCCCAATCAGCCCCAGCACTTT	CTSRAPTGPNQPQHF
TRBV20-1	TRBD1	TRBJ1-2	many	TGCAGTGCAAGGGACAGGGCCGTAAATGGCTACACCTTC	CSARDRAVNGYTF
TRBV28	NA	TRBJ2-1	many	TGTGCCAGCAGTCGGGGTCTAGCGTTCGGGTACAATGAGCAGTTCTTC	CASSRGLAFGYNEQFF
TRBV12-3/TRBV12-4	NA	TRBJ1-5	NA	TGTGCCAGCAGTCGGACGGCCCCGAATCAGCCCCAGCATTTT	CASSRTAPNQPQHF
TRBV24-1	TRBD2	TRBJ2-3	many	TGTGCCACCGCAAAAGCGGGGTCAGATACGCAGTATTTT	CATAKAGSDTQYF
TRBV12-3/TRBV12-4	NA	TRBJ2-2	NA	TGTGCCAACAGTCACGAAGCGGAGCGCCCCGGGGAGCTGTCTTTT	CANSHEAERPGELSF
TRBV12-3/TRBV12-4	NA	TRBJ1-5	NA	TGTGTCAGTAGTAACGGTGGACGGGGTAGCAATCAGCCCCAGAATTTT	CVSSNGGRGSNQPQNF
TRBV7-6	NA	TRBJ2-5	NA	TGTGCCAGCAGCGAAATCAGGTCCGCGGGGGAGACCCAGTACTTC	CASSEIRSAGETQYF
TRBV29-1	NA	TRBJ2-5	NA	TGCAGCGTGGTGGAGACATGGCTGTACTTC	CSVVETWLYF
TRBV12-3/TRBV12-4	NA	TRBJ2-7	NA	TGTGCCAGCAGTTTACGTAGAGGGCAGTACTTC	CASSLRRGQYF
TRBV18	TRBD1	TRBJ2-3	NA	TGTGCCAGCTCACCCTTTAGGACAGGGTTCACAGATACGCAGTATTTT	CASSPFRTGFTDTQYF
TRBV7-9	NA	TRBJ2-3	NA	TGTGCCAGCAGTCCGGGGCTGTACTCAGATACGCAGTATTTT	CASSPGLYSDTQYF
TRBV18	TRBD1	TRBJ2-3	NA	TGTGCCAGCTCATCACAGGGGAACATAGATACGCAGTATTTT	CASSSQGNIDTQYF
TRBV29-1	NA	TRBJ2-2	NA	TGCAGCGTCCAGGGGATTCTGACTTCGAACACCGGGGAGCTGTTTTTT	CSVQGILTSNTGELFF